This record covers a single TCR beta chain. This table comes from immunoSEQ multiplex PCR, and its TCRdb copy is limited to in-frame clones, with some not included. The sample shows around 69,000 clones, around 92% of them seen only once. This specimen comes from a study of T cell changes during pregnancy in multiple sclerosis. This TCR came from a female donor in good health, enrolled as a control in a pregnancy study. Here the sequenced sample was peripheral blood, taken in the third trimester of pregnancy.

Here the CDR3 reads CASSFGGRTDTQYF. DNA for the CDR3: TGTGCCAGCAGTTTCGGGGGGCGCACAGATACGCAGTATTTT. The V gene is TRBV28, the J gene TRBJ2-3, with D possibly being TRBD2 (7 bases). CDR3 length: 14 amino acids. V was trimmed by 3 bases and J by 1 base, leaving 8 bases between them. The germline CDR1 and CDR2 sequences are MDHEN and SYDVKM.